This T cell receptor (beta chain) was obtained from a study of blood T cell repertoires in COVID-19. Study-wide context: Sites across the United States, Italy and Spain contributed samples from acute and convalescent COVID-19.

Germline V gives CDR1 KGHDR, CDR2 SFDVKD. The CDR3 contains 14 residues. V was cut by 7 bases and J by 4 bases, with 15 bases left in between. Recruits, aged roughly 18 to 95 years, lived in 24 US areas. Assignments of participants to cohorts depended upon their own reported clinical history. Method: immunoSEQ multiplex PCR; TCRdb's copy keeps in-frame clones and lacks some. The sample shows around 250,000 clones, 80% to 90% of them seen only once. The V gene is TRBV24-1, the J gene TRBJ2-5, with D perhaps TRBD1 (6 bases). The receptor comes from a woman in her 30s with acute COVID-19. The sequenced material came from PBMCs or T cells enriched from blood (not recorded which). Written as DNA, the CDR3 is TGTGCCACCAGGGCCACAGGGATGGGAGAGACCCAGTACTTC. Residues: CATRATGMGETQYF.